The 20 T cell receptor beta chains listed next were all sequenced from one sample in a study of regulatory T cells in long-lasting Graves disease. In building TCR beta libraries, iRepertoire HTBI primers were used together with Arm-PCR of CDR3 regions. TCRdb itself ran the multiplex PCR reads through MiXCR, one entry per CDR3 protein. The data show under 450,000 distinct CDR3 sequences, about a quarter seen once. The time point here: persistent/refractory GD, antithyroid drugs over 5 years with positive TRAb. The TCR library was prepared using RNA isolated from PBMCs. The material was peripheral blood mononuclear cells (PBMCs), obtained when the disease was refractory, from a patient treated with antithyroid drugs. These receptors all come from a female donor with Graves disease.

The genes are TRBV3-1 and TRBJ1-5; a weak D match, TRBD1 (6 bases). Trimming pared 0 bases from V and 6 bases from J, leaving 12 bases between. There are 15 residues in the CDR3. Germline CDR1 and CDR2: LGHDT and YNNKEL (reference sequence). CDR3 nucleotide sequence: TGTGCCAGCAGCCAAGACAGGGGCTTAACTCAGCCCCAGCATTTT. Its translation is CASSQDRGLTQPQHF.

The chain carries TRBV28 and TRBJ2-7, with TRBD1 matching over 7 bases. Germline values: CDR1 MDHEN, CDR2 SYDVKM. This CDR3 is built from 17 residues. V lost 6 bases and J lost 2; bases outside the gene matches: 16. CDR3 bases: TGTGCCAGCAGCCAAAATCGTGGACAGGTTTCCACCTACGAGCAGTACTTC. Translating it yields CASSQNRGQVSTYEQYF.

J is TRBJ1-6 and V is TRBV5-1; D gene uncertain. The CDR3 loop spans 17 amino acids. Trimming removed 0 bases at V and 0 bases at J, with 10 bases between. Germline CDR1 SGHRS, CDR2 YFSETQ. The CDR3, as DNA: TGCGCCAGCAGCTTGGATCGGGCTTACTCCTATAATTCACCCCTCCACTTT. This encodes CASSLDRAYSYNSPLHF.

This clonotype was seen ten or more times. The V call is TRBV3-1, the J call TRBJ1-1; 8 bases match TRBD1. Germline CDR1 LGHDT, CDR2 YNNKEL (reference sequence). J was trimmed by 4 bases and V by 4 bases; bases with no gene match: 5. The CDR3 has 14 amino acids. CDR3 in DNA: TGTGCCAGCAGCCTACGACAGGGGTCCACTGAAGCTTTCTTT. This sequence encodes CASSLRQGSTEAFF.

At least ten counts were recorded for this clonotype. The chain has TRBV7-2 and TRBJ2-4; 11 bases are shared with TRBD2. V lost 1 base, J lost 11 bases, and 4 bases stayed unmatched. Germline-derived CDR1 and CDR2 are SGHTA and FQGNSA. The CDR3 loop spans 14 amino acids. The CDR3 protein is CASSLGLAGGLQYF. The CDR3 DNA sequence: TGTGCCAGCAGCTTAGGGCTAGCGGGAGGTCTTCAGTACTTC.

This clonotype was seen a few times. The chain is built from TRBV29-1 and TRBJ1-1, with D possibly being TRBD1 (5 bases). Germline-derived CDR1 and CDR2 are SQVTM and ANQGSEA. V was cut by 4 bases and J by 1 base, with 10 bases left in between. The CDR3 totals 13 residues. CDR3 coding DNA: TGCAGCGTTGTTTCAGGGCGGAACACTGAAGCTTTCTTT. Its protein is CSVVSGRNTEAFF.

The CDR3 protein is CASSPRAGQPYEQYF. The CDR3 nucleotides are TGCGCCAGCAGCCCCCGGGCGGGACAGCCCTACGAGCAGTACTTC. V gene TRBV5-1 combines with J gene TRBJ2-7, with D possibly TRBD1 on 7 matching bases. Germline V gene lookup returns CDR1 SGHRS and CDR2 YFSETQ. CDR3 length equals 15 residues. Trimming removed 4 bases from V and 2 bases from J, with 16 bases in between.

The V call is TRBV30, the J call TRBJ1-1; D possibly corresponds to TRBD1 (5 bases). Trimming took 3 bases from V and 1 from J, leaving 9 bases between them. Germline-derived CDR1 and CDR2 are GTSNPN and SVGIG (reference sequence). This CDR3 comprises 13 residues. CDR3 DNA sequence: TGTGCCTGGAGACTCGGGGGGAACACTGAAGCTTTCTTT. Protein product: CAWRLGGNTEAFF.

There are many counts of this clonotype. The J gene is TRBJ1-4, the V gene TRBV20-1, with no clear D. Germline CDR1 and CDR2: DFQATT and SNEGSKA (reference sequence). Between the trimmed V and J ends, which lost 6 bases and 7 bases, there was a span of 27 bases. This CDR3 spans 17 amino acids. The CDR3 here is CSAEAAGVNEESEKLFF. As DNA, the CDR3 is TGCAGTGCCGAGGCGGCTGGGGTTAATGAGGAGTCTGAAAAACTGTTTTTT.

The V and J genes are TRBV7-2 and TRBJ2-5; TRBD2 agrees at 13 bases. J lost 2 bases, V lost 5 bases, and 5 bases had no gene match. Germline lookup yields CDR1 SGHTA and CDR2 FQGNSA. This CDR3 has 16 residues. The CDR3: CASSRTSGSGQETQYF. Written as DNA, the CDR3 is TGTGCCAGCAGCCGGACTAGCGGGAGTGGGCAAGAGACCCAGTACTTC.

The rearrangement links TRBV10-3 to TRBJ1-2; D is unclear. Trimming removed 11 bases from V and 2 bases from J, with 12 bases in between. The CDR3 totals 12 residues. The germline gives CDR1 ENHRY, CDR2 SYGVKD. CDR3 DNA: TGTGCCCCCCCCTATCTCAACTATGGCTACACCTTC. This gives the protein CAPPYLNYGYTF.

This clonotype was counted ten times or more. The rearrangement links TRBV28 to TRBJ2-5; tentatively, D is TRBD2 (5 bases). The germline V gene encodes CDR1 MDHEN and CDR2 SYDVKM. The CDR3 totals 13 residues. V shed 7 bases and J shed 2 bases, with 11 bases lying between them. Here the CDR3 reads CASTIEGQETQYF. CDR3 bases: TGTGCCAGCACCATTGAGGGTCAAGAGACCCAGTACTTC.

The chain is built from TRBV5-6 and TRBJ2-1, with D perhaps being TRBD1 or TRBD2 (5 bases each). Germline lookup yields CDR1 SGHDT and CDR2 YYEEEE. V was shortened by 3 bases and J by 6 bases, with 16 bases between the two germline ends. There are 15 residues in the CDR3. The CDR3 sequence is CASSSLLRDRNEQFF. The CDR3 region has the DNA TGTGCCAGCAGCTCACTACTCCGGGACCGCAATGAGCAGTTCTTC.

The sample holds a few counts of this clonotype. The V call is TRBV28, the J call TRBJ1-4, with D uncertain. V lost 6 bases and J 6 bases, leaving 20 bases between the germline ends. The germline V gene has CDR1 MDHEN and CDR2 SYDVKM. The CDR3 contains 16 residues. The chain's CDR3 is CASSPVGGPTDEKLFF. The CDR3 bases are TGTGCCAGCAGCCCGGTGGGAGGGCCGACCGATGAAAAACTGTTTTTT.

The chain has TRBV28 and TRBJ2-7, with D uncertain. From germline, CDR1 is MDHEN and CDR2 SYDVKM. Trimming removed 2 bases at V and 3 bases at J, with 11 bases between. This CDR3 contains 14 residues. The CDR3 sequence: CASSLMGHIYEQYF. CDR3 nucleotide sequence: TGTGCCAGCAGTTTAATGGGCCATATCTACGAGCAGTACTTC.

The chain recombines TRBV3-1 with TRBJ2-7; D unclear. This CDR3 spans 12 amino acids. V lost 1 base to trimming and J lost 5 bases, with 6 bases between them. Germline V gene lookup returns CDR1 LGHDT and CDR2 YNNKEL (reference sequence). The CDR3: CASSQGINEQYF. In DNA, the CDR3 is TGTGCCAGCAGCCAAGGAATCAACGAGCAGTACTTC.

V gene TRBV24-1 combines with J gene TRBJ1-2; maybe TRBD1 (5 bases). From germline, CDR1 is KGHDR and CDR2 SFDVKD. The V end was cut by 6 bases, the J end by 5 bases, with 24 bases between. This CDR3 is built from 17 residues. CDR3 nucleotides: TGTGCCACCAGTAGCCTGGAGGGGCAGATCTCCAGGTATGGCTACACCTTC. Its protein product is CATSSLEGQISRYGYTF.

The J gene is TRBJ2-7, the V gene TRBV15; no clear D. The V gene lost 3 bases and the J gene lost 0 bases, with 6 bases spanning the gap. Germline CDR1 is LNHNV and CDR2 is YYDKDF (reference sequence). The CDR3 has 13 residues. The CDR3 DNA reads TGTGCCACCAGCAGCAAGAGCTCCTACGAGCAGTACTTC. The encoded protein is CATSSKSSYEQYF.

This clonotype was seen more than once but under ten times. V gene TRBV5-1 combines with J gene TRBJ2-5; D perhaps matches TRBD1 (6 bases). The length of the CDR3 is 15 residues. Per the germline V gene, CDR1 is SGHRS and CDR2 is YFSETQ. The V end was cut by 3 bases, the J end by 2 bases, with 14 bases between. This CDR3 is CASSSTGIIQETQYF. CDR3 sequence (DNA): TGCGCCAGCAGCTCGACAGGAATCATACAAGAGACCCAGTACTTC.

This clonotype came up a few times. This chain's CDR3 is CSASNVVYEAFF. In DNA, the CDR3 is TGCAGTGCTAGTAATGTCGTTTATGAAGCTTTCTTT. The chain uses TRBV20-1 and TRBJ1-1; D is undetermined. Germline CDR1 and CDR2: DFQATT and SNEGSKA (reference sequence). Trimming stripped 3 bases from V and 7 bases from J, with 12 bases between. The CDR3 consists of 12 residues.